The 25 T cell receptor beta chains below all came from one sample that was sequenced in a study of PD-1 blockade in classical Hodgkin lymphoma. Assay used: immunoSEQ multiplex PCR; TCRdb lists only in-frame clones, some missing. The profile shows 150,000 or so clones, 78% of them singletons. Relapse after autologous stem cell transplantation occurred in every patient, and brentuximab vedotin exposure varied. Sequenced here: peripheral blood mononuclear cells (PBMCs), sampled before the second cycle of nivolumab. The origin of the receptors is a human donor with classical Hodgkin lymphoma.

This clone was detected a few times. Here the CDR3 DNA reads TGTGCCAGCACACTAGGGGGGGGAGGTACTGAAGCTTTCTTT. This gives the protein CASTLGGGGTEAFF. This sequence joins TRBV2 and TRBJ1-1, with D possibly being TRBD1 (6 bases). Germline V gene sequence: CDR1 SNHLY, CDR2 FYNNEI. Between the trimmed V and J ends, which lost 7 bases and 5 bases, there was a span of 17 bases. The CDR3 extends over 14 amino acids.

This clone was found once. The chain recombines TRBV10-3 with TRBJ2-6; 9 bases agree with TRBD1. CDR1 and CDR2 from the germline V gene are ENHRY and SYGVKD. J was trimmed by 1 base and V by 4 bases; bases with no gene match: 5. The CDR3 sequence is 17 residues long. CDR3 DNA sequence: TGTGCCATCAGTGGGTCCGACAGGGGGTCTGGGGCCAACGTCCTGACTTTC. It yields the protein CAISGSDRGSGANVLTF.

Here the CDR3 reads CASSPHPPWGLPRISYNEQFF. CDR3 nucleotides: TGTGCCAGCAGTCCCCACCCGCCCTGGGGACTCCCTCGGATCTCCTACAATGAGCAGTTCTTC. The chain combines TRBV28 with TRBJ2-1; D may be TRBD2 (6 bases). The germline gives CDR1 MDHEN, CDR2 SYDVKM. This CDR3 contains 21 residues. The V gene lost 5 bases and the J gene lost 0 bases, with 29 bases spanning the gap.

The CDR3, as DNA: TGTGCCAGCACTCCCAGGGGCGGGGGACGAACAGATACGCAGTATTTT. Protein: CASTPRGGGRTDTQYF. This rearrangement joins TRBV7-9 to TRBJ2-3; D perhaps matches TRBD2 (7 bases). Germline values: CDR1 SEHNR, CDR2 FQNEAQ (reference sequence). V was trimmed by 7 bases and J by 3 bases, leaving 20 bases between them. The CDR3 totals 16 residues.

This chain joins TRBV7-9 and TRBJ1-5, with 8 bases lining up with TRBD1. This CDR3 has 15 amino acids. V dropped 5 bases and J dropped 7; count of bases not matched to a gene: 10. Germline assignment: CDR1 SEHNR and CDR2 FQNEAQ (reference sequence). The CDR3 bases are TGTGCCAGCAGCACTGGACAGGGAGTGGAACAGCCCCAGCATTTT. Its protein is CASSTGQGVEQPQHF. The whole variable domain, filled in from reference TRBV7-9 and TRBJ1-5, reads DTGVSQNPRHKITKRGQNVTFRCDPISEHNRLYWYRQTLGQGPEFLTYFQNEAQLEKSRLLSDRFSAERPKGSFSTLEIQRTEQGDSAMYLCASSTGQGVEQPQHFGDGTRLSIL.

The V gene is TRBV25-1, the J gene TRBJ1-1, with TRBD1 matching 7 bases. CDR3 length: 13 residues. Per germline, CDR1 MGHDK and CDR2 SYGVNS. The V segment lost 7 bases and the J segment 5 bases; nucleotides outside the gene matches: 7. The CDR3 protein is CASTSGGWTEAFF. The CDR3 nucleotides read TGTGCCAGCACCTCAGGGGGGTGGACTGAAGCTTTCTTT.

This chain joins TRBV2 and TRBJ1-1; D is unresolved. V lost 8 bases and J 1 base, leaving 11 bases between the germline ends. The CDR3 totals 13 residues. Germline-derived CDR1 and CDR2 are SNHLY and FYNNEI. CDR3 loop: CASLPKWNTEAFF. The DNA for the CDR3 is TGTGCCAGCCTACCAAAGTGGAACACTGAAGCTTTCTTT.

There are a few counts of this clone. This rearrangement joins TRBV9 to TRBJ1-3; D unresolved. The CDR3 spans 14 residues. CDR1 is SGDLS, CDR2 YYNGEE, per germline. V lost 1 base and J lost 1, with 6 bases in between. The CDR3 nucleotides read TGTGCCAGCAGCGTATGGGGTTCTGGAAACACCATATATTTT. Translated, it gives CASSVWGSGNTIYF.

The V gene is TRBV18, the J gene TRBJ1-2, with 7 bases identical to TRBD1. The V and J ends lost 1 base and 3 bases, in that order; junction bases with no gene match: 11. The germline gives CDR1 KGHSH, CDR2 LQKENI. The CDR3 runs to 17 residues. The CDR3 DNA follows: TGTGCCAGCTCACCACTGGCAGGGGGTAGTTCAGACTATGGCTACACCTTC. Amino acids: CASSPLAGGSSDYGYTF.

This sequence joins TRBV5-1 and TRBJ1-1; the D gene is possibly TRBD1 (6 bases). Deletions cut 0 bases from V and 4 bases from J, with 22 bases between. The CDR3 spans 18 residues. Germline-derived CDR1 and CDR2 are SGHRS and YFSETQ. CDR3 nucleotide sequence: TGCGCCAGCAGCTTGGGAGGGGGTACGGGAAGATTGAGCACTGAAGCTTTCTTT. Its translation: CASSLGGGTGRLSTEAFF.

The chain couples TRBV6-1 to TRBJ2-7, with TRBD2 identical over 10 bases. This CDR3 contains 14 residues. V dropped 7 bases and J dropped 3; count of bases not matched to a gene: 6. From germline, CDR1 is MNHNS and CDR2 SASEGT. The chain's CDR3 is CASIRTSGIYEQYF. The DNA of the CDR3 is TGTGCCAGCATCCGGACTAGCGGTATCTACGAGCAGTACTTC.

This clone is a singleton in its sample. The CDR3 loop reads CAWSGPVGTAPNQPQHF. Written as DNA, the CDR3 is TGTGCCTGGAGTGGCCCCGTCGGGACAGCTCCCAATCAGCCCCAGCATTTT. This chain links TRBV30 with TRBJ1-5; 7 nucleotides match TRBD1. CDR1 is GTSNPN and CDR2 is SVGIG in the germline V gene (reference sequence). This CDR3 is 17 amino acids long. V was clipped by 1 base and J by 3 bases; unmatched bases: 12.

The V call is TRBV27, the J call TRBJ2-3; 11 nucleotides agree with TRBD2. J was trimmed by 0 bases and V by 8 bases; bases with no gene match: 10. The CDR3 spans 17 residues. Germline V lookup: CDR1 MNHEY, CDR2 SMNVEV (reference sequence). This CDR3 reads CASWRTSGLISTDTQYF. CDR3 nucleotides: TGTGCCAGCTGGAGGACTAGCGGGCTTATAAGCACAGATACGCAGTATTTT.

V is TRBV5-5 and J is TRBJ1-3; 8 bases map to TRBD1. This CDR3 is built from 17 residues. The germline V gene has CDR1 SGHKS and CDR2 YYEKEE (reference sequence). V dropped 3 bases and J dropped 1; count of bases not matched to a gene: 9. The DNA of the CDR3 is TGTGCCAGCAGCTCATCCGGGACAGGTTGGTCTGGAAACACCATATATTTT. It yields the protein CASSSSGTGWSGNTIYF.

The chain has TRBV5-6 and TRBJ1-4; D uncertain. V was cut by 4 bases and J by 0 bases, with 1 base left in between. CDR3 length equals 12 residues. CDR1 and CDR2 from the germline V gene are SGHDT and YYEEEE. In DNA form, the CDR3 reads TGTGCCAGCAGCCCAACTAATGAAAAACTGTTTTTT. It codes for CASSPTNEKLFF.

The chain employs TRBV9 and TRBJ2-3; TRBD2 agrees at 8 bases. Trimming cost V 2 bases and J 1 base; bases outside gene matches: 3. Per the germline V gene, CDR1 is SGDLS and CDR2 is YYNGEE. The CDR3 loop spans 15 amino acids. CDR3 in amino acids: CASSVLSGGTDTQYF. The DNA for the CDR3 is TGTGCCAGCAGCGTCCTTAGCGGGGGCACAGATACGCAGTATTTT.

This chain joins TRBV28 and TRBJ1-1; D unclear. Trimming stripped 0 bases from V and 7 bases from J, with 3 bases between. CDR3 length: 11 amino acids. Per the germline V gene, CDR1 is MDHEN and CDR2 is SYDVKM. As DNA, the CDR3 is TGTGCCAGCAGTTTATGGGATGAAGCTTTCTTT. Its protein is CASSLWDEAFF. The full variable domain, with the rest looked up from reference TRBV28 and TRBJ1-1, is DVKVTQSSRYLVKRTGEKVFLECVQDMDHENMFWYRQDPGLGLRLIYFSYDVKMKEKGDIPEGYSVSREKKERFSLILESASTNQTSMYLCASSLWDEAFFGQGTRLTVV.

This chain links TRBV7-2 with TRBJ1-2; maybe TRBD1 (5 bases). The CDR3 length is 13 residues. CDR1 and CDR2 (germline): SGHTA, FQGNSA. V was cut by 5 bases and J by 4 bases, with 11 bases left in between. The CDR3 sequence: CASSPSQGYGYTF. CDR3 nucleotides: TGTGCCAGCAGCCCGAGCCAGGGCTATGGCTACACCTTC.

This chain uses TRBV5-4 with TRBJ2-3; tentatively, D is TRBD2 (5 bases). Germline V gene sequence: CDR1 SGHNT, CDR2 YYREEE (reference sequence). The CDR3 totals 13 residues. V lost 5 bases to trimming and J lost 1 base, with 8 bases between them. The CDR3 DNA follows: TGTGCCAGCAGTAAGGGAGGCACAGATACGCAGTATTTT. Translating gives CASSKGGTDTQYF.

The J gene is TRBJ2-3, the V gene TRBV7-9, with 12 bases identical to TRBD2. The ends lost 2 bases at V and 3 bases at J; junction bases unmatched: 3. Germline-derived CDR1 and CDR2 are SEHNR and FQNEAQ (reference sequence). The CDR3 loop spans 16 amino acids. CDR3 protein: CASSLRLAGGTDTQYF. In nucleotides, the CDR3 is TGTGCCAGCAGCTTACGTCTAGCGGGAGGGACAGATACGCAGTATTTT.

The chain carries TRBV5-1 and TRBJ2-7; D unclear. Trimming shortened V by 3 bases and J by 2 bases, and 9 bases separated the two germline ends. This CDR3 has 13 residues. Per the germline V gene, CDR1 is SGHRS and CDR2 is YFSETQ. The CDR3 is CASSSSPTYEQYF. The CDR3 coding sequence is TGCGCCAGCAGCTCCTCCCCCACCTACGAGCAGTACTTC.

This clone occurred once. This rearrangement joins TRBV11-2 to TRBJ2-3; 8 bases are a match to TRBD1. V lost 4 bases and J lost 3; bases outside the gene matches: 12. CDR1 and CDR2 from the germline V gene are SGHAT and FQNNGV. The CDR3 is made up of 17 amino acids. CDR3 sequence: CASSYLPGQVKTDTQYF. The CDR3 nucleotides are TGTGCCAGCAGCTACCTCCCGGGACAGGTGAAGACAGATACGCAGTATTTT. Using reference TRBV11-2 and TRBJ2-3 for the parts outside the CDR3, the full variable domain is EAGVAQSPRYKIIEKRQSVAFWCNPISGHATLYWYQQILGQGPKLLIQFQNNGVVDDSQLPKDRFSAERLKGVDSTLKIQPAKLEDSAVYLCASSYLPGQVKTDTQYFGPGTRLTVL.

The chain carries TRBV9 and TRBJ2-6; D not resolved. The CDR3 totals 17 residues. CDR1 and CDR2 (germline): SGDLS, YYNGEE. The ends were cut back, 2 bases at V and 0 bases at J, with 12 bases in the middle. The CDR3 here is CASSVQRRHSGANVLTF. The CDR3 DNA reads TGTGCCAGCAGCGTTCAAAGGCGCCACTCTGGGGCCAACGTCCTGACTTTC.

This clone was recorded only once. The V and J genes are TRBV27 and TRBJ1-4; D remains unclear. V lost 3 bases, J lost 0 bases, and 11 bases lay in between. Germline V gene data show CDR1 as MNHEY and CDR2 as SMNVEV (reference sequence). This CDR3 has 16 residues. CDR3 amino acids: CASSLAGPSTNEKLFF. The CDR3 bases are TGTGCCAGCAGTTTGGCCGGCCCCTCAACTAATGAAAAACTGTTTTTT.

This clone was detected a few times. This chain links TRBV5-5 with TRBJ2-7; D may be TRBD1 (6 bases). V lost 1 base, J lost 3 bases, and 8 bases lay in between. Germline loops: CDR1 SGHKS, CDR2 YYEKEE (reference sequence). The CDR3 spans 13 residues. The CDR3 spells CASSLTGFYEQYF. The CDR3 coding sequence is TGTGCCAGCAGCTTGACAGGGTTCTACGAGCAGTACTTC.